The sequence of this T cell receptor beta chain was determined in a study of blood T cell repertoires in COVID-19. Background on the study: The United States, Italy and Spain were the sources of the acute and convalescent COVID-19 samples. In each case, the material was cDNA or gDNA derived from T cells, B-cell-depleted T cells, or PBMCs.

In the original analysis: Amplification from reference gene primers served as the basis for estimated nucleated cell counts. Profiled with immunoSEQ multiplex PCR; TCRdb holds only in-frame clones, not every one. V, J and clone size were drawn from that table, and D and trimming were deduced from the DNA. The sample has about 44,000 clones; approximately 81% are singletons. The germline V gene encodes CDR1 ENHRY and CDR2 SYGVKD. Trimming took 6 bases from V and 7 from J; bases not matched to a gene: 5. The CDR3 extends over 13 amino acids. Sequenced: peripheral blood. The chain combines TRBV10-3 with TRBJ2-1, with 8 bases lining up with TRBD2. The receptor comes from a woman aged 70-85 years with acute or convalescent COVID-19. CDR3 nucleotides: TGTGCCATCAGGCTAGCGGGTGGAAATGAGCAGTTCTTC. Translating it yields CAIRLAGGNEQFF.